This entry lists 21 T cell receptor beta chains sequenced from one sample in a study of blood T cell repertoires in COVID-19 (dated by TCRdb to 2018 to 2020). The library was built by means of the immunoSEQ multiplex PCR assay. This immuneACCESS table, as held by TCRdb, lists in-frame sequences with V and J called but not all clones. Of the missing ones, under half trace to an unresolved V gene in checked studies; the others have no known cause. This sample gives roughly 200,000 clones in total; approximately 83% of them show up just once. Clones ranked in the top ten supply about 1.3% of the sample. What was sequenced was peripheral blood. The receptors originated from a woman younger than 45 with COVID-19, enrolled during active disease.

This rearrangement joins TRBV7-2 to TRBJ1-6; D possibly corresponds to TRBD1 (5 bases). V lost 1 base and J 10 bases, leaving 11 bases between the germline ends. The CDR3 runs 14 residues. Germline V gives CDR1 SGHTA, CDR2 FQGNSA. The CDR3 region is CASSLVRALSPLHF. In nucleotides, the CDR3 is TGTGCCAGCAGCTTAGTCAGGGCTCTATCACCCCTCCACTTT.

The rearrangement links TRBV7-2 to TRBJ2-7; 11 bases match TRBD2. The V and J ends lost 4 bases and 6 bases, in that order; junction bases with no gene match: 8. Germline V CDR1 and CDR2: SGHTA, FQGNSA. The CDR3 runs to 15 residues. The CDR3 DNA is TGTGCCAGCAGCTACACTAGCGGGAGTTCCGCCGAGCAGTACTTC. This gives the protein CASSYTSGSSAEQYF.

The rearrangement uses TRBV27 and TRBJ1-6; TRBD1 is a possible D gene (5 bases). Trimming cost V 5 bases and J 7 bases, with 18 bases left between them. Per the germline V gene, CDR1 is MNHEY and CDR2 is SMNVEV (reference sequence). This CDR3 spans 16 amino acids. The CDR3 is CASSAGTFKDNSPLHF. As DNA, the CDR3 is TGTGCCAGCAGTGCCGGGACTTTTAAGGACAATTCACCCCTCCACTTT.

The rearrangement joins TRBV5-6 to TRBJ2-3; 7 bases match TRBD2. The junction had 6 bases not matched to a gene; V was cut back by 0 bases and J by 8 bases. CDR1 SGHDT and CDR2 YYEEEE come from the germline V gene. This CDR3 has 14 residues. The CDR3 here is CASSLGTSSSTQYF. DNA of the CDR3: TGTGCCAGCAGCTTGGGGACTAGTTCCAGTACGCAGTATTTT.

The rearrangement uses TRBV29-1 and TRBJ2-7; 9 nucleotides align to TRBD1. V shed 1 base and J 2 bases; nucleotides not matched to a gene: 9. Germline V lookup: CDR1 SQVTM, CDR2 ANQGSEA. The CDR3 has 16 amino acids. The CDR3 DNA follows: TGCAGCGTTGAAGCTCCGGGACAGGGAAAAGCCTACGAGCAGTACTTC. Translation gives CSVEAPGQGKAYEQYF.

This clone was observed a handful of times. The chain links TRBV20-1 to TRBJ1-6, with 7 bases identical to TRBD1. Per the germline V gene, CDR1 is DFQATT and CDR2 is SNEGSKA (reference sequence). Trimming took 3 bases from V and 4 from J; bases not matched to a gene: 6. The CDR3 is 15 amino acids. The CDR3 nucleotides read TGCAGTGCTAGTACCCAGACAGGGTATAATTCACCCCTCCACTTT. Amino acid sequence: CSASTQTGYNSPLHF.

This chain connects TRBV2 to TRBJ1-5; D not certain. CDR3 length: 15 amino acids. Germline-derived CDR1 and CDR2 are SNHLY and FYNNEI. V lost 2 bases and J lost 3, with 11 bases in between. The CDR3 DNA follows: TGTGCCAGCAGTGAAAGTGACGGACTCAATCAGCCCCAGCATTTT. This translates into CASSESDGLNQPQHF.

This clone occurred a few times. The chain employs TRBV6-1 and TRBJ2-7, with 8 bases matching TRBD2. The CDR3 contains 18 residues. Germline-derived CDR1 and CDR2 are MNHNS and SASEGT. V shed 2 bases, J shed 0 bases, and the junction held 12 bases outside the gene matches. CDR3 loop: CASSERGGRSGSSYEQYF. The CDR3 DNA reads TGTGCCAGCAGTGAACGCGGCGGTCGGAGCGGGAGCTCCTACGAGCAGTACTTC.

This chain connects TRBV7-2 to TRBJ2-7; 7 bases map to TRBD2. This CDR3 spans 16 amino acids. After removal of 3 bases from V and 4 bases from J, the junction contained 12 bases not matched to a gene. The germline gives CDR1 SGHTA, CDR2 FQGNSA. The CDR3 bases are TGTGCCAGCAGCTTGGGCCCGCGACGGGAGGTGTACGAGCAGTACTTC. Translated: CASSLGPRREVYEQYF.

Details on this clone: The same CDR3 can be traced to other DNA sequences in this sample. The chain joins TRBV5-1 to TRBJ2-7; 7 bases align to TRBD1. The germline V gene encodes CDR1 SGHRS and CDR2 YFSETQ. The CDR3 spans 14 residues. The trim removed 0 bases at V and 2 bases at J, leaving 2 bases unmatched. CDR3 sequence (DNA): TGCGCCAGCAGCTTGGGAGGGGGCACCTACGAGCAGTACTTC. Residues: CASSLGGGTYEQYF. The full variable domain, rest sourced from reference TRBV5-1 and TRBJ2-7, is KAGVTQTPRYLIKTRGQQVTLSCSPISGHRSVSWYQQTPGQGLQFLFEYFSETQRNKGNFPGRFSGRQFSNSRSEMNVSTLELGDSALYLCASSLGGGTYEQYFGPGTRLTVT.

This sequence joins TRBV2 and TRBJ2-7; tentatively, D is TRBD1 (6 bases). Germline V CDR1 and CDR2: SNHLY, FYNNEI. The CDR3 runs to 14 residues. V was trimmed by 3 bases and J by 3 bases, leaving 12 bases between them. CDR3 DNA: TGTGCCAGCAGTGAGATGAGGGGGATCTACGAGCAGTACTTC. It specifies CASSEMRGIYEQYF.

The chain couples TRBV4-3 to TRBJ2-7, with 7 bases identical to TRBD2. The V gene's germline CDR1 is LGHNA and CDR2 YSLEER. Unmatched junction bases numbered 7, after V lost 0 bases and J lost 2 bases. The CDR3 runs 16 residues. For the CDR3, the DNA is TGCGCCAGCAGCCAAGATACGGGGGGAAATCCCTACGAGCAGTACTTC. Its protein is CASSQDTGGNPYEQYF.

This clone was seen a handful of times. This chain links TRBV5-1 with TRBJ1-1; D is undetermined. The CDR3 covers 15 residues. The ends were cut back, 0 bases at V and 1 base at J, with 10 bases in the middle. Germline V gene data show CDR1 as SGHRS and CDR2 as YFSETQ. CDR3 nucleotides: TGCGCCAGCAGCTTGGAGAGGCTGGGGAACACTGAAGCTTTCTTT. Translated, it gives CASSLERLGNTEAFF.

In its sample, this clone was seen a few times. This chain's CDR3 is CASSLMRGSSYGYTF. The CDR3, as DNA: TGTGCCAGCAGTTTGATGCGGGGGTCTAGCTATGGCTACACCTTC. The chain employs TRBV28 and TRBJ1-2, with D perhaps TRBD1 (5 bases). This CDR3 is 15 amino acids long. The V end was cut by 3 bases, the J end by 4 bases, with 15 bases between. Germline values: CDR1 MDHEN, CDR2 SYDVKM.

This rearrangement joins TRBV12-3 or TRBV12-4 to TRBJ1-2; TRBD1 aligns across 9 bases. The ends lost 6 bases at V and 8 bases at J; junction bases unmatched: 7. The CDR3 covers 13 residues. The CDR3 DNA reads as TGTGCCAGCAGCCCCTACAGGGGGCGCGGCTACACCTTC. This translates into CASSPYRGRGYTF.

V gene TRBV18 combines with J gene TRBJ1-2; D not resolved. Germline V CDR1 and CDR2: KGHSH, LQKENI. Between the trimmed V and J ends, which lost 2 bases and 2 bases, there was a span of 6 bases. The CDR3 contains 13 residues. CDR3 amino acids: CASSPARNYGYTF. The CDR3 DNA sequence: TGTGCCAGCTCACCAGCGAGAAACTATGGCTACACCTTC.

The sample holds a few counts of this clone. The chain is built from TRBV12-5 and TRBJ2-1; D perhaps matches TRBD1 (7 bases). This CDR3 comprises 17 residues. The ends were cut back, 5 bases at V and 4 bases at J, with 21 bases in the middle. CDR1 is LGHNT, CDR2 FRNRAP, per germline. This chain's CDR3 is CASGHHQGGQQYNEQFF. CDR3 coding DNA: TGTGCTAGTGGTCACCATCAGGGGGGACAGCAATACAATGAGCAGTTCTTC.

In its sample, this clone was seen a few times. This chain uses TRBV7-2 with TRBJ2-1; the D gene is possibly TRBD2 (7 bases). CDR1 is SGHTA, CDR2 FQGNSA, per germline. The CDR3 has 15 residues. V was clipped by 5 bases and J by 12 bases, with 23 bases between them. The CDR3 region has the DNA TGTGCCAGCAGCCCCGGGGGGCCCTCCTTGATTGGGCAGTTCTTC. Its translation: CASSPGGPSLIGQFF. Using reference TRBV7-2 and TRBJ2-1 for the parts outside the CDR3, the full variable domain is GAGVSQSPSNKVTEKGKDVELRCDPISGHTALYWYRQSLGQGLEFLIYFQGNSAPDKSGLPSDRFSAERTGGSVSTLTIQRTQQEDSAVYLCASSPGGPSLIGQFFGPGTRLTVL.

The chain combines TRBV4-3 with TRBJ2-3; D ambiguous. V lost 1 base and J lost 6, with 14 bases in between. Germline CDR1 is LGHNA and CDR2 is YSLEER. This CDR3 has 15 residues. The CDR3 nucleotides read TGCGCCAGCAGCCAAGGTGCCGACTCAAGGGATACGCAGTATTTT. Amino acids: CASSQGADSRDTQYF.

The V gene is TRBV4-1, the J gene TRBJ2-4, with D possibly matching TRBD2 (6 bases). The CDR3 is 16 amino acids. The V gene's germline CDR1 is MGHRA and CDR2 YSYEKL. V lost 3 bases to trimming and J lost 6 bases, with 18 bases between them. The CDR3 coding sequence is TGCGCCAGCAGCCAGCCTCGGGTCGGGAGACGAAACATTCAGTACTTC. Protein: CASSQPRVGRRNIQYF.

Notes on this clone: It may be a read error: a sequence one base away is much more abundant. The chain joins TRBV3-1 (or the pseudogene TRBV3-2) to TRBJ2-5; the D is unclear. V was pared by 2 bases and J by 6 bases, with 10 bases between. CDR1 LGHDT and CDR2 YNNKEL come from the germline V gene (reference sequence). The CDR3 consists of 13 residues. CDR3 sequence reads: CASSQRVAKTQYF. As DNA, the CDR3 is TGTGCCAGCAGCCAAAGAGTAGCTAAGACCCAGTACTTC.